These 9 T cell receptor beta chains were sequenced from one sample in a study of radiotherapy plus CTLA-4 blockade in lung cancer. Sequenced by immunoSEQ multiplex PCR; TCRdb stores in-frame clones only, minus some. The sample has tens of thousands of clones; more than 75% are singletons. Sample: peripheral blood, taken from a patient treated with radiotherapy plus ipilimumab. The receptors come from a human donor with non-small cell lung cancer who had stable disease on radiotherapy plus ipilimumab.

The chain uses TRBV29-1 and TRBJ2-1; 9 nucleotides line up with TRBD1. After removal of 7 bases from V and 1 base from J, the junction contained 8 bases not matched to a gene. This CDR3 contains 15 residues. Per the germline V gene, CDR1 is SQVTM and CDR2 is ANQGSEA. The CDR3 is CSASQGARSYNEQFF. The CDR3 DNA follows: TGCAGCGCCTCACAGGGGGCGCGATCCTACAATGAGCAGTTCTTC.

This chain connects TRBV7-9 to TRBJ1-1; D is undetermined. Trimming cost V 1 base and J 1 base, with 10 bases left between them. CDR3 length: 15 amino acids. Germline V gene lookup returns CDR1 SEHNR and CDR2 FQNEAQ (reference sequence). CDR3 nucleotide sequence: TGTGCCAGCAGCTTAGTGAAGCTACGGAACACTGAAGCTTTCTTT. Its translation: CASSLVKLRNTEAFF.

The CDR3: CASSLPKGTYTF. The CDR3 region has the DNA TGTGCCAGCAGTCTCCCCAAGGGGACCTACACCTTC. The V call is TRBV28, the J call TRBJ1-2; possibly TRBD1 for D (5 bases). The CDR3 extends over 12 amino acids. Germline loops: CDR1 MDHEN, CDR2 SYDVKM. Trimming left V 5 bases short and J 10 bases short, with 14 bases between.

The J gene is TRBJ1-3, the V gene TRBV7-2, with a tentative D call TRBD1 (5 bases). V shed 3 bases and J shed 0 bases, with 9 bases lying between them. This CDR3 spans 15 amino acids. In germline, CDR1 is SGHTA, CDR2 FQGNSA. CDR3 residues: CASSLDIGSGNTIYF. CDR3 DNA sequence: TGTGCCAGCAGCTTGGACATCGGCTCTGGAAACACCATATATTTT.

V and J are TRBV7-6 and TRBJ2-1, with no clear D. CDR1 and CDR2 (germline): SGHVS, FNYEAQ. The CDR3 is made up of 16 amino acids. Trimming stripped 6 bases from V and 3 bases from J, with 18 bases between. Written as DNA, the CDR3 is TGTGCCAGCAGTGGGTCCCCATCGTTCCTCTACAATGAGCAGTTCTTC. Its protein product is CASSGSPSFLYNEQFF.

The chain is built from TRBV15 and TRBJ2-7; possibly TRBD1 for D (8 bases). The germline CDR1 and CDR2 sequences are LNHNV and YYDKDF (reference sequence). The CDR3 spans 15 residues. With 4 bases removed from V and 1 base from J, the gap between germline ends came to 14 bases. CDR3: CATSTYRGGSYEQYF. The CDR3 bases are TGTGCCACCAGCACTTACAGGGGGGGATCCTACGAGCAGTACTTC.

This chain connects TRBV6-5 to TRBJ2-7; D is possibly TRBD1 (5 bases). Between the trimmed V and J ends, which lost 1 base and 9 bases, there was a span of 10 bases. CDR1 and CDR2 from the germline V gene are MNHEY and SVGAGI. The CDR3 covers 12 residues. The CDR3 is CASSYYQGPQYF. DNA for the CDR3: TGTGCCAGCAGTTACTATCAGGGCCCGCAGTACTTC.

J is TRBJ1-1 and V is TRBV27; D unresolved. The ends were cut back, 4 bases at V and 7 bases at J, with 16 bases in the middle. This CDR3 is built from 14 residues. Germline-derived CDR1 and CDR2 are MNHEY and SMNVEV (reference sequence). CDR3 sequence reads: CASSSQLRRGEAFF. CDR3 coding DNA: TGTGCCAGCAGTTCCCAACTGAGGCGCGGTGAAGCTTTCTTT.

This clone was observed once. The rearrangement uses TRBV2 and TRBJ1-4; 8 nucleotides line up with TRBD1. CDR1 and CDR2 from the germline V gene are SNHLY and FYNNEI. CDR3 length equals 15 residues. Trimming removed 5 bases from V and 1 base from J; junction bases left unmatched: 3. DNA of the CDR3: TGTGCCAGCAGTTTAGACAGGGGAACTAATGAAAAACTGTTTTTT. It yields the protein CASSLDRGTNEKLFF.